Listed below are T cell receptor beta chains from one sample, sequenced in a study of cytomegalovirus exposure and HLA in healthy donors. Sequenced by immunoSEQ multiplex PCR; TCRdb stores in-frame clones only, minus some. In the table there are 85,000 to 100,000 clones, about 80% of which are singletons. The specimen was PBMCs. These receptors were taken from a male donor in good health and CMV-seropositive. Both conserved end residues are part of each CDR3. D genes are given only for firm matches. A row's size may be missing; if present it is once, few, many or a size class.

CDR3 protein: CASSGGQPQETQYF
CDR3 DNA: TGTGCCAGCAGTGGGGGACAACCCCAAGAGACCCAGTACTTC
clone size: -
J gene: TRBJ2-5
D gene: -
V gene: TRBV6-1

CDR3 protein: CASSVGRGNTEAFF
CDR3 DNA: TGTGCCAGCAGTGTAGGCAGGGGGAACACTGAAGCTTTCTTT
clone size: -
J gene: TRBJ1-1
D gene: -
V gene: TRBV2

CDR3 protein: CASSQLAGGAPGELFF
CDR3 DNA: TGCGCCAGCAGCCAATTGGCAGGGGGCGCCCCCGGGGAGCTGTTTTTT
clone size: -
J gene: TRBJ2-2
D gene: TRBD1
V gene: TRBV4-3

CDR3 protein: CASSYRADTEAFF
CDR3 DNA: TGTGCCAGCAGCTACAGGGCTGACACTGAAGCTTTCTTT
clone size: -
J gene: TRBJ1-1
D gene: -
V gene: TRBV11-1

CDR3 protein: CASSPEASTDTQYF
CDR3 DNA: TGCGCCAGCAGTCCTGAAGCTAGCACAGATACGCAGTATTTT
clone size: -
J gene: TRBJ2-3
D gene: -
V gene: TRBV5-1

CDR3 protein: CASQPSGGTGELFF
CDR3 DNA: TGTGCCAGCCAACCAAGCGGGGGCACCGGGGAGCTGTTTTTT
clone size: once
J gene: TRBJ2-2
D gene: TRBD2
V gene: TRBV7-3

CDR3 protein: CASSQESYRSYEQYF
CDR3 DNA: TGTGCCAGCAGCCAAGAGTCGTACAGATCCTACGAGCAGTACTTC
clone size: -
J gene: TRBJ2-7
D gene: -
V gene: TRBV14

CDR3 protein: CASSQNGVRTDTQYF
CDR3 DNA: TGTGCCAGCAGCCAAAACGGGGTTAGGACAGATACGCAGTATTTT
clone size: -
J gene: TRBJ2-3
D gene: -
V gene: TRBV14

CDR3 protein: CASSYGGHYGYTF
CDR3 DNA: TGTGCCAGCAGTTATGGGGGCCACTATGGCTACACCTTC
clone size: -
J gene: TRBJ1-2
D gene: -
V gene: TRBV6-5

CDR3 protein: CASRPTPNTEAFF
CDR3 DNA: TGTGCCAGCAGACCGACACCGAACACTGAAGCTTTCTTT
clone size: -
J gene: TRBJ1-1
D gene: -
V gene: TRBV7-2

CDR3 protein: CASSPPLAGAPYEQYF
CDR3 DNA: TGTGCCAGCAGCCCCCCCTTGGCGGGGGCCCCCTACGAGCAGTACTTC
clone size: -
J gene: TRBJ2-7
D gene: -
V gene: TRBV4-2

CDR3 protein: CASSSGLAASYEQYF
CDR3 DNA: TGTGCCAGCAGTTCGGGACTAGCGGCCTCCTACGAGCAGTACTTC
clone size: -
J gene: TRBJ2-7
D gene: TRBD2
V gene: TRBV6-6

CDR3 protein: CASSQGRGQNTEAFF
CDR3 DNA: TGTGCCAGCAGCCAAGGGAGAGGGCAGAACACTGAAGCTTTCTTT
clone size: few
J gene: TRBJ1-1
D gene: -
V gene: TRBV4-2

CDR3 protein: CASSLAGDTGELFF
CDR3 DNA: TGTGCCAGCAGCTTAGCAGGGGACACCGGGGAGCTGTTTTTT
clone size: -
J gene: TRBJ2-2
D gene: -
V gene: TRBV7-9

CDR3 protein: CSVGGWGAYEQYF
CDR3 DNA: TGCAGCGTTGGGGGGTGGGGGGCCTACGAGCAGTACTTC
clone size: -
J gene: TRBJ2-7
D gene: -
V gene: TRBV29-1

CDR3 protein: CAWRTGVGTEAFF
CDR3 DNA: TGTGCCTGGAGAACGGGTGTTGGCACTGAAGCTTTCTTT
clone size: -
J gene: TRBJ1-1
D gene: -
V gene: TRBV30

CDR3 protein: CASSPDRYSYEQYF
CDR3 DNA: TGTGCCAGCAGCCCGGACAGATACTCCTACGAGCAGTACTTC
clone size: -
J gene: TRBJ2-7
D gene: -
V gene: TRBV7-2

CDR3 protein: CASSVDEGGNTEAFF
CDR3 DNA: TGTGCCAGCAGCGTGGATGAGGGAGGGAACACTGAAGCTTTCTTT
clone size: -
J gene: TRBJ1-1
D gene: -
V gene: TRBV9

CDR3 protein: CASRGLGEQFF
CDR3 DNA: TGTGCCAGCAGGGGGCTAGGAGAGCAGTTCTTC
clone size: -
J gene: TRBJ2-1
D gene: -
V gene: TRBV6-6

CDR3 protein: CASSLDSSGNTIYF
CDR3 DNA: TGTGCCAGCTCACTGGACAGCTCTGGAAACACCATATATTTT
clone size: once
J gene: TRBJ1-3
D gene: -
V gene: TRBV18

CDR3 protein: CASSKGLAGGLAYEQYF
CDR3 DNA: TGTGCCAGCAGCAAGGGACTAGCGGGGGGCTTGGCCTACGAGCAGTACTTC
clone size: -
J gene: TRBJ2-7
D gene: TRBD2
V gene: TRBV5-4

CDR3 protein: CASSFVQGVSNGYTF
CDR3 DNA: TGTGCCAGCAGTTTCGTGCAGGGTGTATCCAATGGCTACACCTTC
clone size: -
J gene: TRBJ1-2
D gene: -
V gene: TRBV27

CDR3 protein: CASSRTGLADTQYF
CDR3 DNA: TGTGCCAGCAGTCGGACAGGGTTGGCAGATACGCAGTATTTT
clone size: -
J gene: TRBJ2-3
D gene: TRBD1
V gene: TRBV6-5

CDR3 protein: CASSETANYGYTF
CDR3 DNA: TGCGCCAGCAGTGAGACAGCTAACTATGGCTACACCTTC
clone size: -
J gene: TRBJ1-2
D gene: -
V gene: TRBV10-2

CDR3 protein: CASSTAEGGRETQYF
CDR3 DNA: TGTGCCAGCAGTACGGCGGAGGGAGGTCGGGAGACCCAGTACTTC
clone size: -
J gene: TRBJ2-5
D gene: -
V gene: TRBV6-1

CDR3 protein: CASGLNRGRSDGYTF
CDR3 DNA: TGTGCTAGTGGCTTAAACAGGGGGCGGTCGGATGGCTACACCTTC
clone size: -
J gene: TRBJ1-2
D gene: TRBD1
V gene: TRBV12-5

CDR3 protein: CASSEQIQPQHF
CDR3 DNA: TGTGCCAGCAGTGAACAGATTCAGCCCCAGCATTTT
clone size: -
J gene: TRBJ1-5
D gene: -
V gene: TRBV6-1

CDR3 protein: CASSPRVGTYGYTF
CDR3 DNA: TGTGCCAGCAGTCCGAGGGTCGGGACTTATGGCTACACCTTC
clone size: -
J gene: TRBJ1-2
D gene: -
V gene: TRBV27

CDR3 protein: CAISVRSGGEGNGYTF
CDR3 DNA: TGTGCCATCAGCGTACGGTCAGGGGGCGAAGGAAATGGCTACACCTTC
clone size: -
J gene: TRBJ1-2
D gene: TRBD1
V gene: TRBV10-3

CDR3 protein: CASSLVGPSGGTDTQYF
CDR3 DNA: TGCGCCAGCAGCTTGGTCGGCCCTAGCGGGGGCACAGATACGCAGTATTTT
clone size: -
J gene: TRBJ2-3
D gene: TRBD2
V gene: TRBV5-1

CDR3 protein: CATSRDPSSGNTIYF
CDR3 DNA: TGTGCCACCAGCAGAGATCCGTCGTCTGGAAACACCATATATTTT
clone size: -
J gene: TRBJ1-3
D gene: -
V gene: TRBV15

CDR3 protein: CASSFPGSVHTQYF
CDR3 DNA: TGTGCCAGCAGCTTCCCCGGGTCGGTGCATACGCAGTATTTT
clone size: -
J gene: TRBJ2-3
D gene: -
V gene: TRBV7-9

CDR3 protein: CASSLAGGKNTEAFF
CDR3 DNA: TGTGCCAGCAGTTTGGCAGGGGGCAAGAACACTGAAGCTTTCTTT
clone size: -
J gene: TRBJ1-1
D gene: TRBD1
V gene: TRBV27

CDR3 protein: CASSIGDRGRLDTQYF
CDR3 DNA: TGTGCCAGCAGCATTGGGGACAGGGGGCGATTAGATACGCAGTATTTT
clone size: -
J gene: TRBJ2-3
D gene: TRBD1
V gene: TRBV7-9

CDR3 protein: CASSLIQDEKLFF
CDR3 DNA: TGTGCCAGCAGTTTAATCCAGGATGAAAAACTGTTTTTT
clone size: -
J gene: TRBJ1-4
D gene: -
V gene: TRBV11-2

CDR3 protein: CASSTDSYSRSQHF
CDR3 DNA: TGTGCCAGCAGCACTGACAGTTATAGCAGGTCCCAGCATTTT
clone size: -
J gene: TRBJ1-5
D gene: -
V gene: TRBV9

CDR3 protein: CASIKNSDRASEQYF
CDR3 DNA: TGTGCCAGCATCAAAAACTCGGACAGGGCGAGCGAGCAGTACTTC
clone size: -
J gene: TRBJ2-7
D gene: TRBD1
V gene: TRBV5-4

CDR3 protein: CASSAGRGLNEKLFF
CDR3 DNA: TGTGCCAGTAGCGCAGGGCGGGGACTTAATGAAAAACTGTTTTTT
clone size: -
J gene: TRBJ1-4
D gene: -
V gene: TRBV19

CDR3 protein: CASSVVAGLANEKLFF
CDR3 DNA: TGTGCCAGCAGCGTAGTCGCAGGGCTTGCTAATGAAAAACTGTTTTTT
clone size: -
J gene: TRBJ1-4
D gene: -
V gene: TRBV9

CDR3 protein: CASSLTDRFVETQYF
CDR3 DNA: TGCGCCAGCAGCTTGACAGACAGATTCGTAGAGACCCAGTACTTC
clone size: -
J gene: TRBJ2-5
D gene: -
V gene: TRBV5-1

CDR3 protein: CASSLDLLRGRIEAFF
CDR3 DNA: TGTGCCAGCAGCTTAGATCTTCTCAGGGGGCGGATTGAAGCTTTCTTT
clone size: once
J gene: TRBJ1-1
D gene: TRBD1
V gene: TRBV11-2

CDR3 protein: CASSILQGNTEAFF
CDR3 DNA: TGTGCCAGCAGCATCCTACAGGGGAACACTGAAGCTTTCTTT
clone size: -
J gene: TRBJ1-1
D gene: -
V gene: TRBV7-8

CDR3 protein: CASTLDRLYGYTF
CDR3 DNA: TGTGCCAGCACCCTGGACAGACTCTATGGCTACACCTTC
clone size: -
J gene: TRBJ1-2
D gene: -
V gene: TRBV2

CDR3 protein: CASSEGEMNTEAFF
CDR3 DNA: TGTGCCAGCAGTGAAGGGGAGATGAACACTGAAGCTTTCTTT
clone size: -
J gene: TRBJ1-1
D gene: -
V gene: TRBV2

CDR3 protein: CAWSVAVRNTEAFF
CDR3 DNA: TGTGCCTGGAGTGTAGCTGTCCGGAACACTGAAGCTTTCTTT
clone size: few
J gene: TRBJ1-1
D gene: -
V gene: TRBV30

CDR3 protein: CASSWDRVQYGYTF
CDR3 DNA: TGTGCCAGCAGTTGGGACAGGGTTCAATATGGCTACACCTTC
clone size: -
J gene: TRBJ1-2
D gene: TRBD1
V gene: TRBV6-1